Below are 15 T cell receptor beta chains sequenced from a single sample in a study of shared clonotypes between healthy human individuals. Repertoires were generated with immunoSEQ multiplex PCR, while TCRdb's copy carries only in-frame clones and drops some. The table shows hundreds of thousands of clones, with about 74% occurring only once. Sample: memory CD4+ T cells sorted from blood. Subset here: CD45RA-negative fraction. Receptors were obtained from a woman aged 30 to 39 in good health.

V is TRBV18 and J is TRBJ2-7; 8 positions agree with TRBD2. This CDR3 is 15 amino acids long. After removal of 1 base from V and 7 bases from J, the junction contained 9 bases not matched to a gene. The germline V gene has CDR1 KGHSH and CDR2 LQKENI. CDR3 nucleotide sequence: TGTGCCAGCTCACCACTCCGGGGGGGGAACGAGGAGCAGTACTTC. It is translated as CASSPLRGGNEEQYF.

The rearrangement links TRBV2 to TRBJ2-5; a weak D match, TRBD1 (6 bases). The germline V gene encodes CDR1 SNHLY and CDR2 FYNNEI. The V gene lost 0 bases and the J gene lost 5 bases, with 13 bases spanning the gap. The CDR3 totals 15 residues. The CDR3 region is CASSEALRGSETQYF. In DNA form, the CDR3 reads TGTGCCAGCAGTGAAGCGCTTAGGGGGTCCGAGACCCAGTACTTC.

This clone has at least ten counts. The V gene is TRBV6-6, the J gene TRBJ1-1, with D possibly being TRBD1 (6 bases). V dropped 2 bases and J dropped 5 bases, with 12 bases sitting between them. This CDR3 comprises 14 residues. The germline V gene encodes CDR1 MNHNY and CDR2 SVGAGI (reference sequence). The CDR3 DNA is TGTGCCAGCAGTTACAAGGACAGCCAAACTGAAGCTTTCTTT. It encodes CASSYKDSQTEAFF.

This clone was picked up a small number of times. This chain uses TRBV19 with TRBJ1-5; D gene unclear. The length of the CDR3 is 17 residues. Per germline, CDR1 LNHDA and CDR2 SQIVND (reference sequence). V lost 10 bases to trimming and J lost 0 bases, with 22 bases between them. The CDR3 DNA sequence: TGTGCCACCCGAAAAGCACCTCAGGTGATTAGCAATCAGCCCCAGCATTTT. Translating gives CATRKAPQVISNQPQHF.

The rearrangement joins TRBV2 to TRBJ2-5, with D possibly being TRBD1 or TRBD2 (5 bases each). Germline CDR1 SNHLY, CDR2 FYNNEI. The CDR3 has 13 residues. The germline V and J ends were trimmed by 1 base and 7 bases, with 10 bases remaining between them. Here the CDR3 reads CASSEVRDGTQYF. The CDR3 coding sequence is TGTGCCAGCAGTGAAGTACGGGACGGGACCCAGTACTTC.

About this clone: This sample also contains other DNA sequences that code for the same CDR3. The V call is TRBV27, the J call TRBJ2-3; the match to TRBD2 covers 13 bases. The CDR3 has 15 amino acids. V lost 4 bases to trimming and J lost 3 bases; unmatched junction nucleotides: 1. CDR1 and CDR2 from the germline V gene are MNHEY and SMNVEV (reference sequence). The CDR3 nucleotides are TGTGCCAGCAGTTCACTAGCGGGAGGGACAGATACGCAGTATTTT. Amino acids: CASSSLAGGTDTQYF.

The V gene is TRBV14, the J gene TRBJ2-5; D is unresolved. The better agreement between TRBJ2-7 and the DNA end casts doubt on the J call. The V gene's germline CDR1 is SGHDN and CDR2 FVKESK. CDR3 length: 12 residues. CDR3 bases: TGTGCCAGCAGCCCCCTGGGTTACGAGCAGTACTTC. This translates into CASSPLGYEQYF.

CDR3: CASSSRRVVEKLFF. Written as DNA, the CDR3 is TGTGCCAGCAGCTCCAGGAGAGTCGTCGAAAAACTGTTTTTT. V gene TRBV7-8 combines with J gene TRBJ1-4; D remains unclear. CDR1 is SGHVS and CDR2 is FQNEAQ in the germline V gene. There are 14 residues in the CDR3. V was shortened by 4 bases and J by 8 bases, with 14 bases between the two germline ends.

J is TRBJ2-1 and V is TRBV28, with 8 positions matching TRBD2. The germline CDR1 and CDR2 sequences are MDHEN and SYDVKM. CDR3 size: 16 residues. The V and J ends lost 10 bases and 4 bases, in that order; junction bases with no gene match: 15. The DNA of the CDR3 is TGTGCCACCAGGACGATCCTTGGCGGGAGGTACAATGAGCAGTTCTTC. Amino acid sequence: CATRTILGGRYNEQFF.

The V gene is TRBV5-1, the J gene TRBJ2-7; D unresolved. The CDR3 runs to 13 residues. The V gene's germline CDR1 is SGHRS and CDR2 YFSETQ. Trimming cost V 0 bases and J 12 bases, with 16 bases left between them. CDR3 loop: CASSLAVTGPPYF. The CDR3 bases are TGCGCCAGCAGCTTGGCCGTTACGGGTCCGCCGTACTTC.

This clone was found a few times. The chain has TRBV10-3 and TRBJ1-1; D is unclear. CDR3 length: 13 amino acids. The germline V and J ends were trimmed by 4 bases and 0 bases, with 6 bases remaining between them. Germline lookup yields CDR1 ENHRY and CDR2 SYGVKD. CDR3 DNA sequence: TGTGCCATCAGTGGACTCATGAACACTGAAGCTTTCTTT. Its translation: CAISGLMNTEAFF.

The chain is built from TRBV25-1 and TRBJ2-3; tentatively, D is TRBD1 (5 bases). CDR1 is MGHDK, CDR2 SYGVNS, per germline. This CDR3 is built from 15 residues. V lost 5 bases, J lost 3 bases, and 15 bases lay in between. The CDR3 region is CASSPIARGTDTQYF. In DNA form, the CDR3 reads TGTGCCAGCAGTCCCATCGCTAGGGGTACAGATACGCAGTATTTT. Complete variable domain (other parts from reference TRBV25-1 and TRBJ2-3): EADIYQTPRYLVIGTGKKITLECSQTMGHDKMYWYQQDPGMELHLIHYSYGVNSTEKGDLSSESTVSRIRTEHFPLTLESARPSHTSQYLCASSPIARGTDTQYFGPGTRLTVL.

The chain employs TRBV6-5 and TRBJ1-2; possible D gene TRBD1, 5 bases. Germline V gene lookup returns CDR1 MNHEY and CDR2 SVGAGI. Trimming stripped 0 bases from V and 0 bases from J, with 5 bases between. The CDR3 length is 14 residues. The CDR3: CASSYSTANYGYTF. The CDR3 DNA reads as TGTGCCAGCAGTTACTCGACAGCTAACTATGGCTACACCTTC.

The rearrangement links TRBV30 to TRBJ2-1; 9 nucleotides align to TRBD2. Germline CDR1 reads GTSNPN; CDR2 reads SVGIG (reference sequence). This CDR3 has 17 amino acids. The V and J ends lost 1 base and 2 bases, in that order; junction bases with no gene match: 9. CDR3 amino acids: CAWSGGGLAKTYNEQFF. CDR3 sequence (DNA): TGTGCCTGGAGTGGTGGGGGACTAGCAAAAACCTACAATGAGCAGTTCTTC.

Comment on this clone: The same CDR3 can be traced to other DNA sequences in this sample. CDR3 loop: CASSTGLAGVETQYF. CDR3 coding DNA: TGTGCCAGCAGTACCGGACTAGCGGGAGTGGAGACCCAGTACTTC. V usage is TRBV6-6 and J usage is TRBJ2-5; 13 bases are a match to TRBD2. The J segment lost 5 bases and the V segment lost 5 bases, leaving 5 bases of the junction unmatched. Germline-derived CDR1 and CDR2 are MNHNY and SVGAGI (reference sequence). The CDR3 is 15 residues long.